This T cell receptor (beta chain) was recorded in a study of T cell repertoires in cytomegalovirus infection. Turning to the study itself: Through public TCR beta signatures, both CMV infection and matching HLA type were indicated.

This clonotype was seen many times. Its specificity is not known. The CDR3 loop spans 13 amino acids. V dropped 5 bases and J dropped 5 bases, with 11 bases sitting between them. The germline gives CDR1 SGHTA, CDR2 FQGNSA. Each CDR3 protein gets one entry after TCRdb re-called the reads with MiXCR. The sample includes 200,000 to 250,000 distinct CDR3 sequences, approximately 13% seen only once; the top ten take 1.5% to 2%. General study results and limits: Totalled public TCR beta family frequency picked out people who carried CMV plus the relevant HLA. CMV-specific TCR beta clonotypes restricted by HLA-C dominated the ex vivo response.

The TCR comes from a human donor in good health (CMV status not recorded). Some clones in this sample may be carry-over from other donors' samples. The chain couples TRBV7-2 to TRBJ2-3; maybe TRBD1 (6 bases). Specimen: PBMCs. CDR3 region: CASSLRDIDTQYF. The CDR3 region has the DNA TGTGCCAGCAGCCTTAGGGACATAGATACGCAGTATTTT.